Listed below are T cell receptor beta chains from one sample, sequenced in a study of blood T cell repertoires in COVID-19. Some clones are missing from TCRdb's copy, which holds only in-frame ones; the method was immunoSEQ multiplex PCR. Of under 200,000 clones in the sample, over 70% were seen once. The sample taken for sequencing was PBMCs or T cells enriched from blood (not recorded which). These receptors all come from a woman in her sixties or seventies who had recovered from COVID-19. CDR3s include the opening cysteine and the closing phenylalanine or tryptophan. A D gene is named only where the DNA matches it firmly. The size field is filled for only some rows; it gives once, few, many or a size class.

d_gene: TRBD1; abundance: NA; j_gene: TRBJ1-5; v_gene: TRBV5-1; CDR3aa: CASSLAPGQGTSQPQHF; CDR3nt: TGCGCCAGCAGCTTGGCACCGGGACAGGGGACTAGTCAGCCCCAGCATTTT
d_gene: TRBD1; abundance: NA; j_gene: TRBJ2-5; v_gene: TRBV5-1; CDR3aa: CASRGTVQETQYF; CDR3nt: TGCGCCAGCAGGGGGACAGTTCAAGAGACCCAGTACTTC
d_gene: TRBD1; abundance: NA; j_gene: TRBJ1-2; v_gene: TRBV29-1; CDR3aa: CSVTSGGDGYTF; CDR3nt: TGCAGCGTTACCTCAGGGGGCGATGGCTACACCTTC
d_gene: NA; abundance: NA; j_gene: TRBJ2-1; v_gene: TRBV5-4; CDR3aa: CASRTDSYNEQFF; CDR3nt: TGTGCCAGCAGGACAGACTCCTACAATGAGCAGTTCTTC
d_gene: NA; abundance: NA; j_gene: TRBJ2-1; v_gene: TRBV29-1; CDR3aa: CSVGTVQSYNEQFF; CDR3nt: TGCAGCGTTGGGACTGTTCAGTCCTACAATGAGCAGTTCTTC
d_gene: NA; abundance: NA; j_gene: TRBJ1-1; v_gene: TRBV6-2/TRBV6-3; CDR3aa: CASSPTRHGQAFF; CDR3nt: TGTGCCAGCAGCCCTACACGACACGGTCAAGCTTTCTTT
d_gene: NA; abundance: NA; j_gene: TRBJ1-2; v_gene: TRBV18; CDR3aa: CASSPPAGPLTLSYGYTF; CDR3nt: TGTGCCAGCTCACCACCGGCAGGGCCCCTGACCCTATCCTATGGCTACACCTTC
d_gene: TRBD2; abundance: NA; j_gene: TRBJ2-1; v_gene: TRBV11-3; CDR3aa: CASSFLAGGHNEQFF; CDR3nt: TGTGCCAGCAGCTTTCTAGCGGGGGGGCACAATGAGCAGTTCTTC
d_gene: TRBD1; abundance: NA; j_gene: TRBJ1-5; v_gene: TRBV6-6; CDR3aa: CASRGTGSNQPQHF; CDR3nt: TGTGCCAGCAGAGGGACAGGTAGCAATCAGCCCCAGCATTTT
d_gene: TRBD1; abundance: NA; j_gene: TRBJ1-1; v_gene: TRBV5-1; CDR3aa: CASSLGQGAGSTEAFF; CDR3nt: TGCGCCAGCAGCCTGGGACAGGGGGCTGGGAGCACTGAAGCTTTCTTT
d_gene: NA; abundance: NA; j_gene: TRBJ1-1; v_gene: TRBV3-1/TRBV3-2; CDR3aa: CASSRYPPDSYTEAFF; CDR3nt: TGTGCCAGCAGCCGTTATCCTCCGGACAGTTACACTGAAGCTTTCTTT
d_gene: TRBD1; abundance: NA; j_gene: TRBJ2-7; v_gene: TRBV3-1/TRBV3-2; CDR3aa: CASSPGTGNYEQYF; CDR3nt: TGTGCCAGCAGTCCCGGGACAGGGAACTACGAGCAGTACTTC
d_gene: NA; abundance: NA; j_gene: TRBJ1-4; v_gene: TRBV5-4; CDR3aa: CASNPWGGEKLFF; CDR3nt: TGTGCCAGCAACCCCTGGGGGGGGGAAAAACTGTTTTTT
d_gene: TRBD1; abundance: NA; j_gene: TRBJ2-7; v_gene: TRBV19; CDR3aa: CASSRTGYEQYF; CDR3nt: TGTGCCAGTAGCCGGACAGGTTACGAGCAGTACTTC
d_gene: NA; abundance: NA; j_gene: TRBJ2-2; v_gene: TRBV18; CDR3aa: CASSRTANTGELFF; CDR3nt: TGTGCCAGCTCACGCACAGCGAACACCGGGGAGCTGTTTTTT
d_gene: TRBD2; abundance: NA; j_gene: TRBJ2-5; v_gene: TRBV24-1; CDR3aa: CATSSGGTETQYF; CDR3nt: TGTGCCACCAGTAGCGGGGGGACAGAGACCCAGTACTTC
d_gene: NA; abundance: NA; j_gene: TRBJ2-7; v_gene: TRBV12-3/TRBV12-4; CDR3aa: CASSPPQGYEQYF; CDR3nt: TGTGCCAGCAGTCCTCCGCAGGGGTACGAGCAGTACTTC
d_gene: TRBD2; abundance: NA; j_gene: TRBJ2-2; v_gene: TRBV10-2; CDR3aa: CASRTGGGPGELFF; CDR3nt: TGCGCCAGCAGGACGGGCGGGGGGCCCGGGGAGCTGTTTTTT
d_gene: NA; abundance: few; j_gene: TRBJ2-3; v_gene: TRBV6-5; CDR3aa: CASSWARGGGDTQYF; CDR3nt: TGTGCCAGCAGTTGGGCTAGAGGCGGAGGAGATACGCAGTATTTT
d_gene: NA; abundance: NA; j_gene: TRBJ1-1; v_gene: TRBV7-9; CDR3aa: CASSLARTANTEAFF; CDR3nt: TGTGCCAGCAGCTTAGCTAGGACAGCGAACACTGAAGCTTTCTTT
d_gene: NA; abundance: NA; j_gene: TRBJ2-5; v_gene: TRBV14; CDR3aa: CASSQLGQRETQYF; CDR3nt: TGTGCCAGCAGCCAACTCGGACAGAGGGAGACCCAGTACTTC
d_gene: NA; abundance: NA; j_gene: TRBJ2-3; v_gene: TRBV30; CDR3aa: CAWSPGLPTDTQYF; CDR3nt: TGTGCCTGGAGCCCGGGACTTCCCACAGATACGCAGTATTTT
d_gene: NA; abundance: NA; j_gene: TRBJ2-7; v_gene: TRBV10-3; CDR3aa: CAIGTATYEQYF; CDR3nt: TGTGCCATCGGGACTGCGACCTACGAGCAGTACTTC
d_gene: NA; abundance: NA; j_gene: TRBJ1-2; v_gene: TRBV5-8; CDR3aa: CASSLAPATAANYGYTF; CDR3nt: TGTGCCAGCAGCTTGGCCCCTGCGACTGCAGCTAACTATGGCTACACCTTC
d_gene: TRBD1; abundance: NA; j_gene: TRBJ1-2; v_gene: TRBV7-8; CDR3aa: CASSFLGTGALYTF; CDR3nt: TGTGCCAGCAGCTTTTTGGGGACAGGGGCATTATACACCTTC
d_gene: NA; abundance: once; j_gene: TRBJ1-5; v_gene: TRBV4-2; CDR3aa: CASSQEGPGGRNQPQHF; CDR3nt: TGTGCCAGCAGCCAAGAAGGACCGGGAGGGCGCAATCAGCCCCAGCATTTT
d_gene: NA; abundance: NA; j_gene: TRBJ1-2; v_gene: TRBV19; CDR3aa: CASISTGNYGYTF; CDR3nt: TGTGCCAGTATATCAACAGGGAACTATGGCTACACCTTC
d_gene: NA; abundance: NA; j_gene: TRBJ1-3; v_gene: TRBV3-1/TRBV3-2; CDR3aa: CASSRTLGSGNTIYF; CDR3nt: TGTGCCAGCAGCCGGACATTGGGCTCTGGAAACACCATATATTTT
d_gene: NA; abundance: NA; j_gene: TRBJ2-5; v_gene: TRBV11-1; CDR3aa: CASSARLAQYQETQYF; CDR3nt: TGTGCCAGCAGCGCACGACTGGCTCAGTACCAAGAGACCCAGTACTTC
d_gene: NA; abundance: NA; j_gene: TRBJ2-3; v_gene: TRBV20-1; CDR3aa: CSAILTDTQYF; CDR3nt: TGCAGTGCTATCCTCACAGATACGCAGTATTTT
d_gene: TRBD1; abundance: NA; j_gene: TRBJ1-2; v_gene: TRBV18; CDR3aa: CASSPPQGAQGYTF; CDR3nt: TGTGCCAGCTCACCACCGCAGGGGGCGCAGGGCTACACCTTC
d_gene: NA; abundance: few; j_gene: TRBJ1-5; v_gene: TRBV6-5; CDR3aa: CASSYGSGSRQPQHF; CDR3nt: TGTGCCAGCAGTTACGGTTCGGGGAGTCGTCAGCCCCAGCATTTT
d_gene: NA; abundance: NA; j_gene: TRBJ2-4; v_gene: TRBV7-2; CDR3aa: CASSLGSATKNIQYF; CDR3nt: TGTGCCAGCAGCCTCGGGTCCGCCACCAAAAACATTCAGTACTTC
d_gene: NA; abundance: NA; j_gene: TRBJ2-3; v_gene: TRBV6-1; CDR3aa: CASSGSGGSSTDTQYF; CDR3nt: TGTGCCAGCAGTGGCTCAGGCGGGTCTAGCACAGATACGCAGTATTTT
d_gene: TRBD1; abundance: NA; j_gene: TRBJ1-1; v_gene: TRBV19; CDR3aa: CASMTGENTEAFF; CDR3nt: TGTGCCAGTATGACAGGGGAGAACACTGAAGCTTTCTTT
d_gene: NA; abundance: NA; j_gene: TRBJ1-2; v_gene: TRBV24-1; CDR3aa: CATSAATGLGYGYTF; CDR3nt: TGTGCCACCAGTGCGGCAACAGGGCTCGGCTATGGCTACACCTTC
d_gene: NA; abundance: NA; j_gene: TRBJ1-4; v_gene: TRBV3-1/TRBV3-2; CDR3aa: CASSPRGSSNEKLFF; CDR3nt: TGTGCCAGCAGCCCCCGAGGGTCTTCTAATGAAAAACTGTTTTTT
d_gene: TRBD2; abundance: NA; j_gene: TRBJ2-3; v_gene: TRBV27; CDR3aa: CASSLRGGVQTDTQYF; CDR3nt: TGTGCCAGCAGTTTACGGGGAGGGGTCCAGACAGATACGCAGTATTTT
d_gene: TRBD2; abundance: few; j_gene: TRBJ2-2; v_gene: TRBV9; CDR3aa: CASSVAGSSGGQYTGELFF; CDR3nt: TGTGCCAGCAGCGTAGCTGGTTCTAGCGGGGGCCAATACACCGGGGAGCTGTTTTTT
d_gene: NA; abundance: few; j_gene: TRBJ1-3; v_gene: TRBV15; CDR3aa: CATSRGRGPGNTIYF; CDR3nt: TGTGCCACCAGCAGAGGCAGGGGCCCTGGAAACACCATATATTTT
d_gene: NA; abundance: once; j_gene: TRBJ1-2; v_gene: TRBV5-6; CDR3aa: CASATGGGGYTF; CDR3nt: TGTGCCAGCGCTACGGGGGGCGGAGGCTACACCTTC
d_gene: NA; abundance: once; j_gene: TRBJ2-7; v_gene: TRBV6-5; CDR3aa: CASSYGFSSVYEQYF; CDR3nt: TGTGCCAGCAGTTACGGGTTTAGTAGCGTCTACGAGCAGTACTTC
d_gene: NA; abundance: NA; j_gene: TRBJ2-6; v_gene: TRBV9; CDR3aa: CASSSGEANVLTF; CDR3nt: TGTGCCAGCAGCTCGGGGGAGGCCAACGTCCTGACTTTC
d_gene: NA; abundance: few; j_gene: TRBJ1-2; v_gene: TRBV3-1/TRBV3-2; CDR3aa: CASSPMTGVWYGYTF; CDR3nt: TGTGCCAGCAGCCCGATGACAGGAGTCTGGTATGGCTACACCTTC
d_gene: NA; abundance: NA; j_gene: TRBJ2-3; v_gene: TRBV3-1/TRBV3-2; CDR3aa: CASSQDLRGLSDTQYF; CDR3nt: TGTGCCAGCAGCCAAGATTTGAGAGGGTTATCAGATACGCAGTATTTT
d_gene: TRBD1; abundance: NA; j_gene: TRBJ2-1; v_gene: TRBV9; CDR3aa: CASSVAGGGYNEQFF; CDR3nt: TGTGCCAGCAGCGTAGCAGGGGGTGGTTACAATGAGCAGTTCTTC
d_gene: NA; abundance: NA; j_gene: TRBJ2-1; v_gene: TRBV27; CDR3aa: CASSPFPRVPYNEQFF; CDR3nt: TGTGCCAGCAGTCCCTTTCCCAGGGTCCCCTACAATGAGCAGTTCTTC